Here is one T cell receptor (beta chain) with its context. This entry belongs to a study of OX40 agonist ivuxolimab in advanced cancers. Deletions cut 3 bases from V and 8 bases from J, with 11 bases between. The germline CDR1 and CDR2 sequences are MGHRA and YSYEKL. The length of the CDR3 is 13 residues. Using immunoSEQ multiplex PCR, the repertoire was profiled, and TCRdb retains in-frame clones only, with some absent. The sample holds some 16,000 clones; around 80% are singletons and the top ten take around half. This sequence joins TRBV4-1 and TRBJ2-1; maybe TRBD1 (5 bases). The specimen was CD4+ or CD8+ T cells sorted from blood, collected in a trial of the OX40 agonist ivuxolimab. The TCR sequence derives from an adult with an advanced solid tumor such as melanoma, head and neck, liver or kidney cancer. As DNA, the CDR3 is TGCGCCAGCAGCCAGATAGGGGCGGATGAGCAGTTCTTC. Its protein is CASSQIGADEQFF.